This TCR beta chain was found in a study of human T cells and chemical hapten exposure. Only one count was recorded for this clonotype. V dropped 6 bases and J dropped 4 bases, with 10 bases sitting between them. The CDR3 runs 12 residues. Germline values: CDR1 DFQATT, CDR2 SNEGSKA (reference sequence). Whole blood, unfractionated, served as the material for total RNA extraction. TCRdb used MiXCR to reprocess the 5' RACE reads, holding one entry per CDR3 protein. This table has more than 60,000 distinct CDR3 sequences, about 16% appearing once. This receptor was obtained from a female donor in good health. The chain couples TRBV20-1 to TRBJ2-1; D is undetermined. CDR3 region: CSANVRYNEQFF. The CDR3 region has the DNA TGCAGTGCGAACGTAAGGTACAATGAGCAGTTCTTC.